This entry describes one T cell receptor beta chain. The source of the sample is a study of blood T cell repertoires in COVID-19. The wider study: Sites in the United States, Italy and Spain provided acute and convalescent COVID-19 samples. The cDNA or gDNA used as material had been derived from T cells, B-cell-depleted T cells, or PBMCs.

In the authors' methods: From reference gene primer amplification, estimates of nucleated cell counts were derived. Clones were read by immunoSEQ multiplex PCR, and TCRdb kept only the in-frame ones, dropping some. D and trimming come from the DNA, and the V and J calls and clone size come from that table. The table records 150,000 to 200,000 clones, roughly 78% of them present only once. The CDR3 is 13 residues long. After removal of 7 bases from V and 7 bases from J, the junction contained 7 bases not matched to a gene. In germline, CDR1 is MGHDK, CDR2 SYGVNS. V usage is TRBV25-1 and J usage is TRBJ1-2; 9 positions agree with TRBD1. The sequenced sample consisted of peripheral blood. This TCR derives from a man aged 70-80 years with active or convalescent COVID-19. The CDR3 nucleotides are TGTGCCAGCATAGGACAGGGGCTAAGTGGCTACACCTTC. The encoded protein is CASIGQGLSGYTF.